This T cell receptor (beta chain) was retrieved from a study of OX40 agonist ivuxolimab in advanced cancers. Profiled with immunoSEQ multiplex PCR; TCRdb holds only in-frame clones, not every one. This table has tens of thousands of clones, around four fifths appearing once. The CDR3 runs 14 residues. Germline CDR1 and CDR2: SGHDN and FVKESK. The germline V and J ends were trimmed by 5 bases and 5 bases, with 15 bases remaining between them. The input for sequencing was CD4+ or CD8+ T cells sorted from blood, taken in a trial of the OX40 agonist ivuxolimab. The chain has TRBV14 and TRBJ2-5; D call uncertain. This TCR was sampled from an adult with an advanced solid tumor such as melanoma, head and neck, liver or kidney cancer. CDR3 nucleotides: TGTGCCAGCAGCGCCCATCTAGATCACGAGACCCAGTACTTC. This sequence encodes CASSAHLDHETQYF. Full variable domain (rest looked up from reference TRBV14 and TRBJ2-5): EAGVTQFPSHSVIEKGQTVTLRCDPISGHDNLYWYRRVMGKEIKFLLHFVKESKQDESGMPNNRFLAERTGGTYSTLKVQPAELEDSGVYFCASSAHLDHETQYFGPGTRLLVL.